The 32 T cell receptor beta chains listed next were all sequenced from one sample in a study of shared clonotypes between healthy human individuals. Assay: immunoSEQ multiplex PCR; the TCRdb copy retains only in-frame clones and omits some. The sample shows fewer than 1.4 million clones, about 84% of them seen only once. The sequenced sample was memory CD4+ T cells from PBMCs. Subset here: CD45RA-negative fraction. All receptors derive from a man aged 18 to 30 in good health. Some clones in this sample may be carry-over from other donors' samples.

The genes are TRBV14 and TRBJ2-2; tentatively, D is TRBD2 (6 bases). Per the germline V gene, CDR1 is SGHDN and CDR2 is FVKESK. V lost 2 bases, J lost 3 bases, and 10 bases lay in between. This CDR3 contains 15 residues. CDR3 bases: TGTGCCAGCAGCCAATTTCGGGGGTACACCGGGGAGCTGTTTTTT. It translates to CASSQFRGYTGELFF.

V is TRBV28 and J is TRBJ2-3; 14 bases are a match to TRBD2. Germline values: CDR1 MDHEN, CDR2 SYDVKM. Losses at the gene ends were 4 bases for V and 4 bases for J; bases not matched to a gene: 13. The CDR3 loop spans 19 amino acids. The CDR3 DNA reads TGTGCCAGCAGTTCATTCGGGACTAGCGGGAGAATAGTTGCAGATACGCAGTATTTT. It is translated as CASSSFGTSGRIVADTQYF.

CDR3: CASSSIGQVRGAFF. DNA of the CDR3: TGTGCCAGCAGCTCCATCGGACAGGTACGTGGCGCTTTCTTT. V usage is TRBV9 and J usage is TRBJ1-1, with TRBD1 matching 7 bases. CDR1 is SGDLS and CDR2 is YYNGEE in the germline V gene. With V trimmed by 4 bases and J by 11 bases, 14 bases remained unmatched. The CDR3 consists of 14 residues. The full variable domain, completed using reference TRBV9 and TRBJ1-1, is DSGVTQTPKHLITATGQRVTLRCSPRSGDLSVYWYQQSLDQGLQFLIQYYNGEERAKGNILERFSAQQFPDLHSELNLSSLELGDSALYFCASSSIGQVRGAFFGQGTRLTVV.

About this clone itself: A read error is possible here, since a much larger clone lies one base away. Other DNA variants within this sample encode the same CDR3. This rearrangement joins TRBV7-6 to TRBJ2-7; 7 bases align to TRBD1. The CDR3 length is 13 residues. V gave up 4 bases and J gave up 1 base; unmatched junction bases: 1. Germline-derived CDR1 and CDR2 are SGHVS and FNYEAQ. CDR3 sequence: CASSSGQSYEQYF. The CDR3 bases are TGTGCCAGCAGCTCGGGACAGTCCTACGAGCAGTACTTC.

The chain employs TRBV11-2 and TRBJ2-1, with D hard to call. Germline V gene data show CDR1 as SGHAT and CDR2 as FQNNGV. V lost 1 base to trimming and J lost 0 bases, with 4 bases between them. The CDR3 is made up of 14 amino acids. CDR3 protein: CASSLAGSYNEQFF. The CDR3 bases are TGTGCCAGCAGCTTAGCGGGCTCCTACAATGAGCAGTTCTTC.

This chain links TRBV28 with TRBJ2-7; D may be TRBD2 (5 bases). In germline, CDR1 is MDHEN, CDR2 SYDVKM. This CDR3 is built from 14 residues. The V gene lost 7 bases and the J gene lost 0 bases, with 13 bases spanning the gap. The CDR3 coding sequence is TGTGCCAGCACCTTACGGGAACACTCCTACGAGCAGTACTTC. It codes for CASTLREHSYEQYF.

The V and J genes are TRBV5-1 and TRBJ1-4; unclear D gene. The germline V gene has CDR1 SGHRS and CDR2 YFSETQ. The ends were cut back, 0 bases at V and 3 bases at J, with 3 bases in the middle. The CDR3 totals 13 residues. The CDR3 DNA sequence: TGCGCCAGCAGCTTGGCACCTAATGAAAAACTGTTTTTT. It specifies CASSLAPNEKLFF.

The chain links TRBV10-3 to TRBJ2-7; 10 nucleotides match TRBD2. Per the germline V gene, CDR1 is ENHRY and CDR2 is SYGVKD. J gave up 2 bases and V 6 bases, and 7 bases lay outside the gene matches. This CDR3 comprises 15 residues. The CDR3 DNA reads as TGTGCCATCAGCTATAGCGGGAGGCCTCCCTACGAGCAGTACTTC. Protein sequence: CAISYSGRPPYEQYF.

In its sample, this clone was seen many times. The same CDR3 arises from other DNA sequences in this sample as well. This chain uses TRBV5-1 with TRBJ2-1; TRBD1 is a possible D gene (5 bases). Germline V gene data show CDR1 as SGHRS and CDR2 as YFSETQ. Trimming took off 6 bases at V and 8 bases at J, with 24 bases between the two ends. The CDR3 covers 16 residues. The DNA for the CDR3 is TGCGCCAGCACCGGTCTGGGAAGGGGATCCAAGCATGAGCAGTTCTTC. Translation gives CASTGLGRGSKHEQFF.

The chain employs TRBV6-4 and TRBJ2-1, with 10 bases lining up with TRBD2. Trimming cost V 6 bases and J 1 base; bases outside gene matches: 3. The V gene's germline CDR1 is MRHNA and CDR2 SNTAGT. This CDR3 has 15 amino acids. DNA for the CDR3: TGTGCCAGCAGCGAACTAGCGGGATCCTACAATGAGCAGTTCTTC. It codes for CASSELAGSYNEQFF.

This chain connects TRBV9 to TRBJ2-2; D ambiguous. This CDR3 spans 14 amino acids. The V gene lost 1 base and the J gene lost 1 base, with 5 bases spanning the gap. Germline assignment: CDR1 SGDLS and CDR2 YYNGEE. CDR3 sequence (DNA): TGTGCCAGCAGCGTAAGTCAGAACACCGGGGAGCTGTTTTTT. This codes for CASSVSQNTGELFF.

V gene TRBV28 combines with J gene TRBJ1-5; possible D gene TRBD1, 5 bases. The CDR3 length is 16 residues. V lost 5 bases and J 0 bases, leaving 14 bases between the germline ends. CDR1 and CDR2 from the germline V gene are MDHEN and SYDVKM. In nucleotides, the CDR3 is TGTGCCAGCAGTCGGAGACAGATCCTTAGCAATCAGCCCCAGCATTTT. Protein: CASSRRQILSNQPQHF.

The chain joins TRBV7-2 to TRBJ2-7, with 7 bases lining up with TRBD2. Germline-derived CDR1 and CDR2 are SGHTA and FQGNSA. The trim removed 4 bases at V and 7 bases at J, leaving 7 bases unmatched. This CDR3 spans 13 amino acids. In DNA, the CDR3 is TGTGCCAGCAGCTCTTTTAGCGGGTGGGAGCAGTACTTC. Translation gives CASSSFSGWEQYF. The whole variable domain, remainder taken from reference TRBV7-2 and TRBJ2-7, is GAGVSQSPSNKVTEKGKDVELRCDPISGHTALYWYRQSLGQGLEFLIYFQGNSAPDKSGLPSDRFSAERTGGSVSTLTIQRTQQEDSAVYLCASSSFSGWEQYFGPGTRLTVT.

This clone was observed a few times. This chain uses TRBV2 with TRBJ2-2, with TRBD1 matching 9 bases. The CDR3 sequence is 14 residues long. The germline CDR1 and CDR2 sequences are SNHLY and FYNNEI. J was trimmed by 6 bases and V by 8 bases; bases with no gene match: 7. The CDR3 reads CASRTGVSAGELFF. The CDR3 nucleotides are TGTGCCAGCCGGACAGGGGTGTCAGCCGGGGAGCTGTTTTTT.

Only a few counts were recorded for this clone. For the CDR3, the DNA is TGCAGCGTTAAACAGGGCTCTCAGCCCCAGCATTTT. Residues: CSVKQGSQPQHF. This chain uses TRBV29-1 with TRBJ1-5; TRBD1 is a possible D gene (6 bases). The germline gives CDR1 SQVTM, CDR2 ANQGSEA. CDR3 length equals 12 residues. V shed 5 bases and J shed 6 bases, with 11 bases lying between them.

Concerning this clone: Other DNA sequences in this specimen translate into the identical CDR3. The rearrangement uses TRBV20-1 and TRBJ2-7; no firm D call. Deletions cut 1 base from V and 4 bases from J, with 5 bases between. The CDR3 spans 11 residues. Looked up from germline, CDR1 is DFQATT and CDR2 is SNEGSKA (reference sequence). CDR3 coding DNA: TGCAGTGCTAGAGGGCTATACGAGCAGTACTTC. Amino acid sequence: CSARGLYEQYF.

The CDR3 DNA follows: TGTGCCACCAGCAGAGATATGGGTGATACGCAGTATTTT. This gives the protein CATSRDMGDTQYF. The V gene is TRBV15, the J gene TRBJ2-3; no firm D call. Trimming took off 0 bases at V and 6 bases at J, with 7 bases between the two ends. This CDR3 is 13 amino acids long. Germline V gene lookup returns CDR1 LNHNV and CDR2 YYDKDF (reference sequence).

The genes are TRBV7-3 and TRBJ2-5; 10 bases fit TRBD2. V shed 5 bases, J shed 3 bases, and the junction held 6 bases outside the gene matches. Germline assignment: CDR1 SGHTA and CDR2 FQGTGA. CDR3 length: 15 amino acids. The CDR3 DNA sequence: TGTGCCAGCAGCCTTGAAAGCGGGAGGGAAGAGACCCAGTACTTC. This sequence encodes CASSLESGREETQYF.

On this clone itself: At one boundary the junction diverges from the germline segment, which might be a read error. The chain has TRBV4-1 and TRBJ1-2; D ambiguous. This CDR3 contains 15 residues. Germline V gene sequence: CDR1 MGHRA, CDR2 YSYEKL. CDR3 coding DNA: TGCTCCAGCAGCAATGGACTCCGAAAGACCTATGGCTACACCTTC. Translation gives CSSSNGLRKTYGYTF.

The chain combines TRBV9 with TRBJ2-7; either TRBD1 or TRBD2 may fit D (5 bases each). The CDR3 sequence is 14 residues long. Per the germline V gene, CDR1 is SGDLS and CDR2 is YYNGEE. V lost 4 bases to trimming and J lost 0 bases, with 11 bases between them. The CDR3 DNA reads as TGTGCCAGCAGCCCTCGAGGGGTCTCCTACGAGCAGTACTTC. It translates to CASSPRGVSYEQYF.

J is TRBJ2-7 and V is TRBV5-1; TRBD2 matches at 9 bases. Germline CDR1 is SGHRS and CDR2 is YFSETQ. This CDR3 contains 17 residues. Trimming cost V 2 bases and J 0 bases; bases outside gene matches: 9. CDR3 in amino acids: CASSFLAGDSSSYEQYF. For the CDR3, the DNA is TGCGCCAGCAGCTTCTTAGCGGGGGATTCAAGCTCCTACGAGCAGTACTTC.

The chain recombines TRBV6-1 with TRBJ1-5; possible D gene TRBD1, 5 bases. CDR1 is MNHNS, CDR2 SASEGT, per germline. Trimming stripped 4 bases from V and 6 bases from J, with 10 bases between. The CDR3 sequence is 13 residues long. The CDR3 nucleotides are TGTGCCAGCAGTGTTGGGGGGACTCAGCCCCAGCATTTT. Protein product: CASSVGGTQPQHF.

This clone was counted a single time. As DNA, the CDR3 is TGCGCCAGCAGTGGAAACAGGGCCGGGGAGCTGTTTTTT. Amino acids: CASSGNRAGELFF. The chain employs TRBV10-1 and TRBJ2-2; D may be TRBD1 (6 bases). V was clipped by 4 bases and J by 6 bases, with 9 bases between them. The CDR3 length is 13 residues. The V gene's germline CDR1 is WNHNN and CDR2 SYGVQD (reference sequence).

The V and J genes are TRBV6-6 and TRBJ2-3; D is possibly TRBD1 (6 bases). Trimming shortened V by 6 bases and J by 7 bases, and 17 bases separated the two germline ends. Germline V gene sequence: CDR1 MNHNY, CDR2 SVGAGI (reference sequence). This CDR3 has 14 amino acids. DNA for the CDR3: TGTGCCAGCAGACTAACCTTAGGACAGAATACGCAGTATTTT. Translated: CASRLTLGQNTQYF.

DNA of the CDR3: TGTGCCAGCACCCCGGTACCGCAGCAGGGCTACACCTTC. Its translation: CASTPVPQQGYTF. This chain connects TRBV11-2 to TRBJ1-2; D unclear. The germline V gene has CDR1 SGHAT and CDR2 FQNNGV. V lost 7 bases and J 8 bases, leaving 17 bases between the germline ends. The CDR3 covers 13 residues.

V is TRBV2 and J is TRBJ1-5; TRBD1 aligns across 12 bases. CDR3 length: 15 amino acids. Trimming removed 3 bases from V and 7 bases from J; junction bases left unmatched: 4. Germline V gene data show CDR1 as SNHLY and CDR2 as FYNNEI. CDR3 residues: CASSEGQGARQPQHF. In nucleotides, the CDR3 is TGTGCCAGCAGTGAGGGACAGGGGGCGCGACAGCCCCAGCATTTT.

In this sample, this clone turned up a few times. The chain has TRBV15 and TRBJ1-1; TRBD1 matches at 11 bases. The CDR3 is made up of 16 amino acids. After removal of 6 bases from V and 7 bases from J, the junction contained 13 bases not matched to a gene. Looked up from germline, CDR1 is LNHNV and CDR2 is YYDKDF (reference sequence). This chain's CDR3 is CATSNGQGARLGEAFF. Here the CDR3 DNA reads TGTGCCACCAGTAACGGACAGGGGGCGCGTTTGGGTGAAGCTTTCTTT.

The CDR3 here is CASSSARQGAVGNTIYF. CDR3 in DNA: TGTGCCAGCAGTTCCGCCAGACAGGGGGCTGTGGGAAACACCATATATTTT. The rearrangement uses TRBV28 and TRBJ1-3; 10 nucleotides match TRBD1. Germline CDR1 MDHEN, CDR2 SYDVKM. The CDR3 totals 17 residues. The ends lost 4 bases at V and 4 bases at J; junction bases unmatched: 10. The full variable domain, completed using reference TRBV28 and TRBJ1-3, is DVKVTQSSRYLVKRTGEKVFLECVQDMDHENMFWYRQDPGLGLRLIYFSYDVKMKEKGDIPEGYSVSREKKERFSLILESASTNQTSMYLCASSSARQGAVGNTIYFGEGSWLTVV.

The chain's CDR3 is CASEGLPRNEQFF. CDR3 nucleotide sequence: TGTGCCAGCGAGGGACTCCCCCGGAATGAGCAGTTCTTC. This rearrangement joins TRBV6-1 to TRBJ2-1; a weak D match, TRBD2 (6 bases). The germline V gene has CDR1 MNHNS and CDR2 SASEGT. V lost 8 bases and J lost 7, with 15 bases in between. The length of the CDR3 is 13 residues.

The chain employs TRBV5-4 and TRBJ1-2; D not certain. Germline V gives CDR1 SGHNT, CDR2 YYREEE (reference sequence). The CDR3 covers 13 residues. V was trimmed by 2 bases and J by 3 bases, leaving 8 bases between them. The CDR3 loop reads CASSLVNYYGYTF. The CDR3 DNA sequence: TGTGCCAGCAGCTTAGTCAACTACTATGGCTACACCTTC.

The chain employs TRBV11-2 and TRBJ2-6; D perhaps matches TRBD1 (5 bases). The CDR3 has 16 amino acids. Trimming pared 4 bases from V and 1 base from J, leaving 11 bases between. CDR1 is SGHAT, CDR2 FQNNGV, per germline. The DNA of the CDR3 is TGTGCCAGCAGCTCCAGGGTAAGGTCTGGGGCCAACGTCCTGACTTTC. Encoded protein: CASSSRVRSGANVLTF.

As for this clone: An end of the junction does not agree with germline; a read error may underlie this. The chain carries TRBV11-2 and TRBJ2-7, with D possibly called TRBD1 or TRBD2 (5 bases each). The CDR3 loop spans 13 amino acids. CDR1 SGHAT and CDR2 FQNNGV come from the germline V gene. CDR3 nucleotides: TGTGCCAGCAACTTAATGGGACCCTACGAGCAGTACTTC. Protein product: CASNLMGPYEQYF. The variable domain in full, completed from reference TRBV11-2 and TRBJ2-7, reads EAGVAQSPRYKIIEKRQSVAFWCNPISGHATLYWYQQILGQGPKLLIQFQNNGVVDDSQLPKDRFSAERLKGVDSTLKIQPAKLEDSAVYLCASNLMGPYEQYFGPGTRLTVT.